Included here is one T cell receptor beta chain sequence, with context. The source of the sample is a study of cytomegalovirus exposure and HLA in healthy donors. Clones were sequenced by immunoSEQ multiplex PCR, and TCRdb holds only the in-frame ones, with some missing. Of about 200,000 clones listed, 81% were seen once; the top ten hold around 1.3%. Germline CDR1 MDHEN, CDR2 SYDVKM. V lost 2 bases and J lost 7; bases outside the gene matches: 6. There are 15 residues in the CDR3. This TCR was sampled from a woman in her twenties or thirties in good health and CMV-seronegative. The sample consisted of PBMCs. The genes are TRBV28 and TRBJ1-4, with 8 bases fitting TRBD1. This CDR3 is CASSLNTGGSEKLFF. CDR3 DNA sequence: TGTGCCAGCAGTTTAAACACAGGGGGGAGTGAAAAACTGTTTTTT.